A selection of T cell receptor beta chains follows, all from one sample in a study of follicular helper T cells after annual influenza vaccination. Profiling relied on immunoSEQ multiplex PCR, and the TCRdb table lists in-frame clones only, not all of them. The table records 12,000 or so clones, 70% to 80% of them present only once. The input for sequencing was CXCR5+ CD38- circulating T follicular helper cells from blood, taken on the day of influenza vaccination. These receptors all come from an adult who received the influenza vaccine. Each CDR3 is given with its conserved first and last residue. The D gene is left open where the match is weak. The size entry is marked missing in some rows and otherwise reads once, few, many or a size class.

D	V	size	J	DNA	CDR3
.	TRBV5-4	.	TRBJ1-1	TGTGCCAGCAGCTTCAGTTTAGGCATCAACACTGAAGCTTTCTTT	CASSFSLGINTEAFF
TRBD1	TRBV9	.	TRBJ1-6	TGTGCCAGCAGCCGCAGGGGGCTTGCTTCACCCCTCCACTTT	CASSRRGLASPLHF
.	TRBV6-5	.	TRBJ1-4	TGTGCCAGCAGTCGGACAATTTTAACTAATGAAAAACTGTTTTTT	CASSRTILTNEKLFF
TRBD1	TRBV7-2	.	TRBJ2-3	TGTGCCAGCAGCTCGCAGGGGGTGGGCACAGATACGCAGTATTTT	CASSSQGVGTDTQYF
TRBD2	TRBV28	.	TRBJ2-3	TGTGCCAGCAGTCCCGGGACTAGCGGATGGTATTTT	CASSPGTSGWYF
.	TRBV11-3	.	TRBJ1-1	TGTGCCAGCAGCCCAGGACAGAGTGAAGCTTTCTTT	CASSPGQSEAFF
TRBD2	TRBV7-2	few	TRBJ2-7	TGTGCCAGCAGCAAGGTGGGAGGGCCCAGCTCCTACGAGCAGTACTTC	CASSKVGGPSSYEQYF
TRBD2	TRBV14	.	TRBJ2-5	TGTGCCAGCAGCCCCGACCGCGGACTAGCGGGGGGGGAGACCCAGTACTTC	CASSPDRGLAGGETQYF
.	TRBV7-2	.	TRBJ1-5	TGTGCCAGCAGCCTTAATGGACCTAGCCAGCCCCAGCATTTT	CASSLNGPSQPQHF
.	TRBV5-1	.	TRBJ2-5	TGCGCCAGCACCCTAACCGGGACCTTCCAAGAGACCCAGTACTTC	CASTLTGTFQETQYF
TRBD2	TRBV5-1	once	TRBJ2-3	TGCGCCAGCAGCTTGACCCTAGCGGGGGGGCCCAATACGCAGTATTTT	CASSLTLAGGPNTQYF
.	TRBV7-6	.	TRBJ2-2	TGTGCCAGCAGCCCGGATGGAGCCGGGGAGCTGTTTTTT	CASSPDGAGELFF
.	TRBV6-4	.	TRBJ1-2	TGTGCCAGCAGTGACTCGACTCGGGGCTATGGCTACACCTTC	CASSDSTRGYGYTF
TRBD2	TRBV15	once	TRBJ2-5	TGTGCCACCAGCAGACAAAGAGTTGCGGGGGGGGACCAAGAGACCCAGTACTTC	CATSRQRVAGGDQETQYF
.	TRBV10-3	once	TRBJ2-3	TGTGCCATCAGTGAGTCGATAGCCGCGCAGTATTTT	CAISESIAAQYF
.	TRBV7-6	.	TRBJ2-1	TGTGCCAGCAGCTTAAATAGGTATGAGCAGTTCTTC	CASSLNRYEQFF
.	TRBV6-9	.	TRBJ1-4	TGTGCCAGCAGTTACGGGTCCGGGGCTAATGAAAAACTGTTTTTT	CASSYGSGANEKLFF
.	TRBV27	.	TRBJ2-3	TGTGCCAGCAGTTTGCGAGAGCGGGATACGCAGTATTTT	CASSLRERDTQYF
TRBD1	TRBV10-2	.	TRBJ1-2	TGCGCCAGCAGTGAGGGGGGACAGGGGAGGGGCTACACCTTC	CASSEGGQGRGYTF
TRBD1	TRBV18	.	TRBJ2-5	TGTGCCAGCTCACCACTTGGACAGGGCGGAGAGACCCAGTACTTC	CASSPLGQGGETQYF